This T cell receptor beta chain is from a study of blood T cell repertoires in COVID-19. Looking at the study overall: Italy, Spain and the United States were the sources of the convalescent and acute COVID-19 samples. Nucleic acid was either cDNA or gDNA, and it came from T cells, B-cell-depleted T cells, or PBMCs.

Study processing details: From reference gene primer amplification, estimates of nucleated cell counts were derived. TCRdb's table, derived via immunoSEQ multiplex PCR, lists solely in-frame clones and lacks some. V and J calls and clone size are those listed in that table; D and trimming were worked out from the DNA. The data contain approximately 50,000 clones, around 79% of them singletons. V shed 4 bases and J 6 bases; nucleotides not matched to a gene: 9. Germline loops: CDR1 MDHEN, CDR2 SYDVKM. CDR3 length: 15 residues. This clone has just one count. Material for sequencing was peripheral blood. The chain couples TRBV28 to TRBJ2-1, with 7 bases matching TRBD1. The TCR sequence derives from a man in his sixties or seventies with acute or convalescent COVID-19. The CDR3 region is CASSSPDRVSNEQFF. The DNA of the CDR3 is TGTGCCAGCAGTTCCCCAGACAGGGTGAGCAATGAGCAGTTCTTC.